Following are 2 T cell receptor beta chains from one sample sequenced in a study of TIL therapy for anti-PD-1-resistant metastatic lung cancer. The time point here: pre-treatment sample, taken before nivolumab and TIL therapy. Sequencing used immunoSEQ v3. Profiled with immunoSEQ multiplex PCR; TCRdb holds only in-frame clones, not every one. The sample includes tens of thousands of clones, 78% of them seen just once. Sequenced here: blood, sampled at baseline. These receptors originate from a person aged 25 to 79 with non-small cell lung cancer.

Only a few counts were recorded for this clone. The chain carries TRBV11-3 and TRBJ2-2; D gene unclear. This CDR3 has 15 amino acids. The germline CDR1 and CDR2 sequences are SGHNT and YENEEA. The germline V and J ends were trimmed by 5 bases and 6 bases, with 16 bases remaining between them. CDR3 DNA sequence: TGTGCCAGCAGCGTTGTAGGCACCCAGGCCGGGGAGCTGTTTTTT. Translating it yields CASSVVGTQAGELFF. The full variable domain, its missing parts supplied by reference TRBV11-3 and TRBJ2-2, is EAGVVQSPRYKIIEKKQPVAFWCNPISGHNTLYWYLQNLGQGPELLIRYENEEAVDDSQLPKDRFSAERLKGVDSTLKIQPAELGDSAVYLCASSVVGTQAGELFFGEGSRLTVL.

V usage is TRBV4-1 and J usage is TRBJ1-2; 7 nucleotides align to TRBD1. Germline CDR1 MGHRA, CDR2 YSYEKL. V was pared by 4 bases and J by 7 bases, with 9 bases of the junction left unmatched. This CDR3 has 14 amino acids. This chain's CDR3 is CASSPAGQSFGYTF. The CDR3 nucleotides read TGCGCCAGCAGCCCTGCGGGACAGAGTTTTGGCTACACCTTC.